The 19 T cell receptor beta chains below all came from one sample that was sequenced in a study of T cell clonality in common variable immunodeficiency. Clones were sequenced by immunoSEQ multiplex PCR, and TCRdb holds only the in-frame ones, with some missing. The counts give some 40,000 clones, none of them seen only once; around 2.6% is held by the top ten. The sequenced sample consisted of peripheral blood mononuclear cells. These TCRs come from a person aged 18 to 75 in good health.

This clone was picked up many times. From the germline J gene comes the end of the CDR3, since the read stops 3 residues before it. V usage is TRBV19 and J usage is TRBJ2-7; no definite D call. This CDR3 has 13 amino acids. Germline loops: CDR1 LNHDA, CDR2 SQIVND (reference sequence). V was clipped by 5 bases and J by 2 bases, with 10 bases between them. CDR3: CASSVAVTYEQYF. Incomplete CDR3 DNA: TGTGCCAGTAGTGTGGCAGTCACCTACGAG.

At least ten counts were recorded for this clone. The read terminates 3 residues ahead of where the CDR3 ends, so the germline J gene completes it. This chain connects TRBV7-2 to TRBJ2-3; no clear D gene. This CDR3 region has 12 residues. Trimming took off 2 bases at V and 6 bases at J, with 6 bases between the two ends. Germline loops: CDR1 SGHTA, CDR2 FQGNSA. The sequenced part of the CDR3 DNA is TGTGCCAGCAGCTTAATTTCGGATACG. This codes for CASSLISDT. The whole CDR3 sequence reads CASSLISDTQYF.

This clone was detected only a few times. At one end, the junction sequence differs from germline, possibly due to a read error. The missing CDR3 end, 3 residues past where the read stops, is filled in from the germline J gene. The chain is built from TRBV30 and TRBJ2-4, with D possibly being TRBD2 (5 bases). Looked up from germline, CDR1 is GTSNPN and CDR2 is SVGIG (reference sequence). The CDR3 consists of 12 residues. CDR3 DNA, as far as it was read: TGTGCCTGGAGTGTACTAGGAAACCTT. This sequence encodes CAWSVLGNL. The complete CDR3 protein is CAWSVLGNLQYF.

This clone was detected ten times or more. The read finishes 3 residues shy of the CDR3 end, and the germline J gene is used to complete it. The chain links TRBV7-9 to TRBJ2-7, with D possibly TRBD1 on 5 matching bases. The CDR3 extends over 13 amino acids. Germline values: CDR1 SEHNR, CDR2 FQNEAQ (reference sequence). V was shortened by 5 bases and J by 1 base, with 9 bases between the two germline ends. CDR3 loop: CASSPRQSYEQYF. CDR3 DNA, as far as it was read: TGTGCCAGCAGCCCCCGACAGTCCTACGAG.

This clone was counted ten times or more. The CDR3 bases that were read are TGCAGCGTTGGGGGGGGGCAAGAGACC. This gives the protein CSVGGGQET. The CDR3 in its entirety is CSVGGGQETQYF. V usage is TRBV29-1 and J usage is TRBJ2-5; the match to TRBD2 covers 7 bases. The CDR3 end lies 3 residues beyond the end of the read and is filled in from the germline J gene. V lost 4 bases, J lost 2 bases, and 1 base stayed unmatched. Germline assignment: CDR1 SQVTM and CDR2 ANQGSEA. This CDR3 region has 12 residues.

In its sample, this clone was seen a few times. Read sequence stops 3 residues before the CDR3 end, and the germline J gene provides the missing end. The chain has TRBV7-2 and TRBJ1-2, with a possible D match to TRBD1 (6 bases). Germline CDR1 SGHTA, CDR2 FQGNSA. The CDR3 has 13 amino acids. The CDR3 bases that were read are TGTGCCAGCAGCTTAGCAACCAAGGGGGAC. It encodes CASSLATKGD. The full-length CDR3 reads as CASSLATKGDYTF. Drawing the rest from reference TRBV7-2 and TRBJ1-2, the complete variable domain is GAGVSQSPSNKVTEKGKDVELRCDPISGHTALYWYRQSLGQGLEFLIYFQGNSAPDKSGLPSDRFSAERTGGSVSTLTIQRTQQEDSAVYLCASSLATKGDYTFGSGTRLTVV.

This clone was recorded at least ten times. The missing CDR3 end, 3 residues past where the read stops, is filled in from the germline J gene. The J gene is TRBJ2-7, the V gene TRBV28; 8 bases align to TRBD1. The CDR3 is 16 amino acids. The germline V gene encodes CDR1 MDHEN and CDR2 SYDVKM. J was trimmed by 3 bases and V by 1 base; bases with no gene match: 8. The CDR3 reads CASSLYGTGVSYEQYF. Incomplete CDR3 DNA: TGTGCCAGCAGTTTATATGGGACAGGTGTAAGCTACGAG.

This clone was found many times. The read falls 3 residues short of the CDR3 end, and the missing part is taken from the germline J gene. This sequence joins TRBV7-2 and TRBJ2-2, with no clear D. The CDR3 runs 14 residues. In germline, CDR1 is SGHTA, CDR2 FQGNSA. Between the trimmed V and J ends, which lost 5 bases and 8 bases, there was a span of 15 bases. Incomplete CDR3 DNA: TGTGCCAGCAGCCGCCGGGTGTTCTCTGGGGAG. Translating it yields CASSRRVFSGE. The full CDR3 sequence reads CASSRRVFSGELFF. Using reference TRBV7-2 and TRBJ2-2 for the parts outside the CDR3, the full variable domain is GAGVSQSPSNKVTEKGKDVELRCDPISGHTALYWYRQSLGQGLEFLIYFQGNSAPDKSGLPSDRFSAERTGGSVSTLTIQRTQQEDSAVYLCASSRRVFSGELFFGEGSRLTVL.

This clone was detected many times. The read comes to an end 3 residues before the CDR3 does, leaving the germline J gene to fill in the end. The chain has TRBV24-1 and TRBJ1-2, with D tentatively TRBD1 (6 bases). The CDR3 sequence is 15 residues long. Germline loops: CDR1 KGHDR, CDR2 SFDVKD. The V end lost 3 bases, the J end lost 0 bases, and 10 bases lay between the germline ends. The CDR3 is CATSDRQAPNYGYTF. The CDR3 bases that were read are TGTGCCACCAGTGATCGACAGGCCCCTAACTATGGC.

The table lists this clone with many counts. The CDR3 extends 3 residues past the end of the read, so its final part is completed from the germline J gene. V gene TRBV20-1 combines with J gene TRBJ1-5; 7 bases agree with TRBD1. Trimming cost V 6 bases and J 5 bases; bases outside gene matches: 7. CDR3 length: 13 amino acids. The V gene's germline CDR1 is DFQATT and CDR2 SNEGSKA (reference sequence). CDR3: CSAPDRLDQPQHF. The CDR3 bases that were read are TGCAGTGCCCCGGACAGGTTAGATCAGCCC.

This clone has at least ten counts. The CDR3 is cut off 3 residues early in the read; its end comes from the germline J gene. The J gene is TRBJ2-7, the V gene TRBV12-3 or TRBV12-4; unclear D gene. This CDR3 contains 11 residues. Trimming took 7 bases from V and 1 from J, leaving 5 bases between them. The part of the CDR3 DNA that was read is TGTGCCAGCACAAAATCCTACGAG. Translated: CASTKSYE. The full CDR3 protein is CASTKSYEQYF.

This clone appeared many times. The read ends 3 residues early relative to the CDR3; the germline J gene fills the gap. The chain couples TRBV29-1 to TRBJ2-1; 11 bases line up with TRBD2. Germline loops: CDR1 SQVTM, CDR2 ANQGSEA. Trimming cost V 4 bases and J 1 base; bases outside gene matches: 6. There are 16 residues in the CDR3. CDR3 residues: CSVALAGGVSYNEQFF. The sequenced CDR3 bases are TGCAGCGTTGCGCTAGCGGGAGGCGTATCCTACAATGAG.

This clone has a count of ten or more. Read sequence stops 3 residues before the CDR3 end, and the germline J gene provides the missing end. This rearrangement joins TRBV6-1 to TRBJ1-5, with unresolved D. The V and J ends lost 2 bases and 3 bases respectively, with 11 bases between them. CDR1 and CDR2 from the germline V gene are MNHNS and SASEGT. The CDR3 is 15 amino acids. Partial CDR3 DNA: TGTGCCAGCAGTGAAAATGGGCAGAACAATCAGCCC. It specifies CASSENGQNNQP. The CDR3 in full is CASSENGQNNQPQHF.

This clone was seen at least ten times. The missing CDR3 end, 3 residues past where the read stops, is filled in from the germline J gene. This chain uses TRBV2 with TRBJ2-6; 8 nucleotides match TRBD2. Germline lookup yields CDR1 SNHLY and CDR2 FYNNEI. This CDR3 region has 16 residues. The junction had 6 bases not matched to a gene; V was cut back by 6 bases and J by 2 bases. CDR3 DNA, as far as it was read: TGTGCCAGCAGGGGCGGGGGGCTAACTGGGGCCAACGTC. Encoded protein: CASRGGGLTGANV. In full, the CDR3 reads CASRGGGLTGANVLTF.

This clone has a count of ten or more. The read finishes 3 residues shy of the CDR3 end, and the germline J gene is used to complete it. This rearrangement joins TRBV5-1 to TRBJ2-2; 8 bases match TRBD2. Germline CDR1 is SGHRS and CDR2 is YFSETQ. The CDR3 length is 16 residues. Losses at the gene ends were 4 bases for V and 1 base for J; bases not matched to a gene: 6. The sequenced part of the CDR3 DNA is TGCGCCAGCAGCCCCAGCCTAGCGGGGAACACCGGGGAG. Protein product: CASSPSLAGNTGE. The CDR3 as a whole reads CASSPSLAGNTGELFF.

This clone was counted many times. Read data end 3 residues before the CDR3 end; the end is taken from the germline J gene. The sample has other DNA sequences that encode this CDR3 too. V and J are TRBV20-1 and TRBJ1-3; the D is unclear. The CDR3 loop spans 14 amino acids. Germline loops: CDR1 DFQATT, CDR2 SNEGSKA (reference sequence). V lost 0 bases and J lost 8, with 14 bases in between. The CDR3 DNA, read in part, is TGCAGTGCTAGAGATGGCCAGCGGATAGACACC. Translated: CSARDGQRIDT. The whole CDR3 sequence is CSARDGQRIDTIYF.

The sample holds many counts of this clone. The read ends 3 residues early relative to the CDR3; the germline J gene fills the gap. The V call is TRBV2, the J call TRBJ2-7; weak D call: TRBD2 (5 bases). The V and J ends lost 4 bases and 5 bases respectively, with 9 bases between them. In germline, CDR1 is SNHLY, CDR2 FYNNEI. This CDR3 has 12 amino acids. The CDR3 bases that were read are TGTGCCAGCAGTGGAGGGTCGGACGAG. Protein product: CASSGGSDE. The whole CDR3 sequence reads CASSGGSDEQYF.

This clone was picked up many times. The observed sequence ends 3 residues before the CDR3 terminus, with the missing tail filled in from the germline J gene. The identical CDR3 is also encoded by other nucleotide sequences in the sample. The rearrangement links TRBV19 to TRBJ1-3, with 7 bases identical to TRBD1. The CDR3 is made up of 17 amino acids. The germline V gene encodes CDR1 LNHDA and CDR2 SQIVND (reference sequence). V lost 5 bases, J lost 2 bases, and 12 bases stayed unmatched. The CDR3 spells CASSEFQQGNAGNTIYF. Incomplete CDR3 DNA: TGTGCCAGTAGTGAATTCCAACAGGGGAACGCTGGAAACACC.

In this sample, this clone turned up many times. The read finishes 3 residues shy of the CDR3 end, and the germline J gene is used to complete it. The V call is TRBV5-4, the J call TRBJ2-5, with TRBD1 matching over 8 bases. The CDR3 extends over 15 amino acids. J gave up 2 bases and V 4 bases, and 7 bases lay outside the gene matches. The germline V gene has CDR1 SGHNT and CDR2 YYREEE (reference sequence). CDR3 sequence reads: CASSPGQGRQETQYF. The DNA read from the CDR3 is TGTGCCAGCAGCCCAGGACAGGGCCGTCAAGAGACC.